These 26 T cell receptor beta chains were all obtained from the same sample, sequenced in a study of early T cells in non-severe SARS-CoV-2 infection. TCRdb re-called the 5' RACE reads through MiXCR, storing one row per CDR3 protein. The sample records 100,000 to 140,000 distinct CDR3 sequences, 11% being singletons. The sequenced sample consisted of whole blood. These receptors were collected from an adult who was a healthcare worker with PCR-confirmed SARS-CoV-2 infection or an uninfected control (not recorded which).

The CDR3: CASSIGQLNYGYTF. For the CDR3, the DNA is TGTGCCAGCAGCATAGGACAACTCAACTATGGCTACACCTTC. J is TRBJ1-2 and V is TRBV5-4; tentatively, D is TRBD1 (5 bases). The germline V and J ends were trimmed by 4 bases and 2 bases, with 12 bases remaining between them. This CDR3 region has 14 residues. Per germline, CDR1 SGHNT and CDR2 YYREEE (reference sequence).

Only a few counts were recorded for this clonotype. V is TRBV5-7 and J is TRBJ2-7; D possibly uses TRBD1 or TRBD2 (5 bases each). TRBV5-7 falls under the ORF class, with uncertain function. Deletions cut 5 bases from V and 2 bases from J, with 14 bases between. The CDR3 runs 14 residues. In DNA, the CDR3 is TGTGCCAGCAGAGGTCGGGACGGAGCCTACGAGCAGTACTTC. This encodes CASRGRDGAYEQYF.

This clonotype was recorded many times. The gene calls are TRBV12-3 or TRBV12-4 and TRBJ2-7, with D perhaps TRBD2 (6 bases). The CDR3 totals 14 residues. V was trimmed by 1 base and J by 2 bases, leaving 9 bases between them. The CDR3 region is CASSLGGDPYEQYF. CDR3 DNA sequence: TGTGCCAGCAGTTTAGGCGGGGACCCCTACGAGCAGTACTTC.

Concerning this clonotype itself: One end of the junction varies from germline; a read error may be responsible. V gene TRBV19 combines with J gene TRBJ2-5; TRBD1 aligns across 7 bases. The V gene's germline CDR1 is LNHDA and CDR2 SQIVND (reference sequence). The CDR3 sequence is 17 residues long. The chain's CDR3 is CASSMRPFGGQPMALRF. The CDR3 DNA reads as TGTGCCAGTAGTATGAGGCCTTTTGGGGGACAGCCGATGGCATTGAGATTC.

In its sample, this clonotype was seen a few times. As DNA, the CDR3 is TGTGCCAGCAGCCAGGTAGCGGGATTCACAGATACGCAGTATTTT. It encodes CASSQVAGFTDTQYF. This chain joins TRBV14 and TRBJ2-3; 8 bases line up with TRBD2. CDR3 length: 15 residues. Trimming removed 3 bases from V and 2 bases from J; junction bases left unmatched: 4. Germline V gene sequence: CDR1 SGHDN, CDR2 FVKESK.

At least ten counts were recorded for this clonotype. The J gene is TRBJ2-1, the V gene TRBV19, with 11 bases that match TRBD2. CDR3 length: 15 residues. V was clipped by 6 bases and J by 9 bases; unmatched bases: 10. CDR1 and CDR2 from the germline V gene are LNHDA and SQIVND (reference sequence). The CDR3 nucleotides read TGTGCCAGTAGGCTTACTAGCGGGAGTCCAAGTGAGCAGTTCTTC. Its protein is CASRLTSGSPSEQFF.

The chain is built from TRBV16 and TRBJ1-1, with TRBD1 matching over 8 bases. V lost 1 base and J lost 7; bases outside the gene matches: 2. Germline V gene sequence: CDR1 KGHSY, CDR2 FQNENV. CDR3 length: 13 amino acids. DNA of the CDR3: TGTGCCAGCAGCCAATGGGGACAGGTTGAAGCTTTCTTT. Translating gives CASSQWGQVEAFF.

Regarding this clonotype: A much larger clone sits a single nucleotide away, making a read error possible. The genes are TRBV7-9 and TRBJ1-6, with D hard to call. There are 14 residues in the CDR3. The V gene lost 8 bases and the J gene lost 0 bases, with 8 bases spanning the gap. The germline V gene has CDR1 SEHNR and CDR2 FQNEAQ (reference sequence). In DNA form, the CDR3 reads TGTGCCAGCGAGGGTAGCTCCTATAATTCACCCCTCCACTTT. Its translation: CASEGSSYNSPLHF.

There are many counts of this clonotype. This sequence joins TRBV7-2 and TRBJ2-5; a weak D match, TRBD1 (6 bases). V lost 5 bases and J lost 9, with 16 bases in between. CDR3 length equals 13 residues. Germline assignment: CDR1 SGHTA and CDR2 FQGNSA. This CDR3 reads CASSSRGQRAQYF. The CDR3 DNA reads TGTGCCAGCAGCAGCAGGGGTCAGAGAGCCCAGTACTTC.

This clonotype was counted at least ten times. The V and J genes are TRBV20-1 and TRBJ2-1; the match to TRBD2 covers 12 bases. Trimming removed 1 base from V and 5 bases from J; junction bases left unmatched: 12. The CDR3 is 18 residues long. CDR1 and CDR2 from the germline V gene are DFQATT and SNEGSKA (reference sequence). For the CDR3, the DNA is TGCAGTGCTAGAGGGGCGGGACTAGCGGGTTTTCTGAACAATGAGCAGTTCTTC. Translated: CSARGAGLAGFLNNEQFF.

This clonotype was seen repeatedly, ten times or more. This chain joins TRBV28 and TRBJ1-2; D is perhaps TRBD1 (5 bases). CDR1 and CDR2 (germline): MDHEN, SYDVKM. Trimming cost V 3 bases and J 5 bases, with 19 bases left between them. The CDR3 length is 16 residues. For the CDR3, the DNA is TGTGCCAGCAGTTTGCCGACCACAGGCACCACGTATGGCTACACCTTC. It encodes CASSLPTTGTTYGYTF.

This clonotype occurred many times. The chain combines TRBV5-1 with TRBJ2-3; 7 positions match TRBD2. Germline V lookup: CDR1 SGHRS, CDR2 YFSETQ. This CDR3 spans 15 amino acids. The junction had 7 bases not matched to a gene; V was cut back by 4 bases and J by 2 bases. CDR3 sequence (DNA): TGCGCCAGCAGCCCACGAGCGGGATTCACAGATACGCAGTATTTT. Amino acids: CASSPRAGFTDTQYF.

This clonotype has ten or more counts. This rearrangement joins TRBV7-9 to TRBJ2-4; no firm D call. The V end lost 5 bases, the J end lost 0 bases, and 11 bases lay between the germline ends. The CDR3 has 15 residues. Per the germline V gene, CDR1 is SEHNR and CDR2 is FQNEAQ (reference sequence). As DNA, the CDR3 is TGTGCCAGCAGCCCGGCATTGCCAGCCAAAAACATTCAGTACTTC. The encoded protein is CASSPALPAKNIQYF.

This clonotype was detected many times. The chain couples TRBV6-5 to TRBJ1-1; 7 nucleotides line up with TRBD1. CDR3 length: 13 amino acids. V lost 2 bases, J lost 5 bases, and 2 bases stayed unmatched. Germline assignment: CDR1 MNHEY and CDR2 SVGAGI. The chain's CDR3 is CASSYDRVTEAFF. Written as DNA, the CDR3 is TGTGCCAGCAGTTACGACAGGGTTACTGAAGCTTTCTTT.

The chain has TRBV12-3 or TRBV12-4 and TRBJ1-5; 9 nucleotides match TRBD1. Trimming removed 5 bases from V and 5 bases from J; junction bases left unmatched: 19. The CDR3 loop spans 19 amino acids. CDR3 sequence (DNA): TGTGCCAGCAGTCCGGGGACAGGGAAAGGAAGTGGGGCATATCAGCCCCAGCATTTT. This encodes CASSPGTGKGSGAYQPQHF.

The chain combines TRBV28 with TRBJ1-5; D is uncertain. Germline assignment: CDR1 MDHEN and CDR2 SYDVKM. This CDR3 region has 12 residues. The V end lost 1 base, the J end lost 6 bases, and 4 bases lay between the germline ends. CDR3 amino acids: CASSLYGQPQHF. DNA for the CDR3: TGTGCCAGCAGTTTATATGGTCAGCCCCAGCATTTT.

In regard to this clonotype: At one end the junction does not follow the germline gene, possibly because of a read error. The chain is built from TRBV10-3 and TRBJ2-5; a possible D gene is TRBD2 (5 bases). Germline V gene data show CDR1 as ENHRY and CDR2 as SYGVKD. This CDR3 region has 11 residues. For the CDR3, the DNA is TGTGCCATCAATGAGGGAGAGACCCAGTACTTC. It codes for CAINEGETQYF.

This clonotype was seen ten or more times. This CDR3 reads CASSLPWTGGGKSGNTIYF. CDR3 bases: TGTGCCAGCAGCTTACCCTGGACAGGGGGAGGGAAGTCTGGAAACACCATATATTTT. This chain joins TRBV7-9 and TRBJ1-3; 10 nucleotides line up with TRBD1. V lost 2 bases, J lost 1 base, and 11 bases stayed unmatched. CDR3 size: 19 residues. The germline CDR1 and CDR2 sequences are SEHNR and FQNEAQ (reference sequence).

The table lists this clonotype with a few counts. This chain connects TRBV24-1 to TRBJ2-1, with 7 bases lining up with TRBD2. J lost 14 bases, V lost 7 bases, and 10 bases had no gene match. Germline V CDR1 and CDR2: KGHDR, SFDVKD. The CDR3 totals 12 residues. CDR3 DNA sequence: TGTGCCACCAGCGCTCCAAGCGGGACGGAGTTCTTC. It specifies CATSAPSGTEFF.

V gene TRBV2 combines with J gene TRBJ2-5; 9 bases fit TRBD1. V was pared by 10 bases and J by 5 bases, with 5 bases of the junction left unmatched. The germline gives CDR1 SNHLY, CDR2 FYNNEI. This CDR3 has 12 residues. This CDR3 reads CATKTGGETQYF. CDR3 nucleotides: TGTGCCACCAAGACAGGGGGGGAGACCCAGTACTTC.

This sequence joins TRBV7-2 and TRBJ1-4, with D unresolved. The CDR3 is 16 amino acids. Trimming cost V 5 bases and J 8 bases, with 21 bases left between them. Germline lookup yields CDR1 SGHTA and CDR2 FQGNSA. The CDR3 sequence: CASSLGPAMRQEKLFF. The DNA of the CDR3 is TGTGCCAGCAGCCTTGGCCCGGCGATGCGTCAAGAAAAACTGTTTTTT.

In its sample, this clonotype was seen a few times. J is TRBJ1-2 and V is TRBV6-5; 9 bases line up with TRBD1. CDR1 is MNHEY and CDR2 is SVGAGI in the germline V gene. V dropped 6 bases and J dropped 4; count of bases not matched to a gene: 6. The CDR3 extends over 14 amino acids. The CDR3 spells CASSTGQGIYGYTF. In nucleotides, the CDR3 is TGTGCCAGCAGCACAGGACAGGGGATCTATGGCTACACCTTC.

In the case of this clonotype: A much larger clonotype is one base distant, so this may be a read error. The chain couples TRBV29-1 to TRBJ2-7; no definite D call. Looked up from germline, CDR1 is SQVTM and CDR2 is ANQGSEA. The CDR3 loop spans 15 amino acids. CDR3 sequence reads: CCVKGSGQSSYEQYF. CDR3 DNA sequence: TGCTGCGTTAAAGGATCGGGCCAGAGCTCCTACGAGCAGTACTTC.

At least ten counts were recorded for this clonotype. This chain connects TRBV12-3 or TRBV12-4 to TRBJ2-5; a weak D match, TRBD1 (5 bases). Trimming cost V 4 bases and J 9 bases, with 15 bases left between them. CDR3 length: 13 amino acids. CDR3 in DNA: TGTGCCAGCAGTTCTGGGGCAGGGCGGCCCCAGTACTTC. This encodes CASSSGAGRPQYF.

This clonotype has at least ten counts. This chain links TRBV20-1 with TRBJ2-4, with D possibly matching TRBD2 (5 bases). The CDR3 consists of 14 residues. Trimming cost V 5 bases and J 0 bases, with 11 bases left between them. The germline gives CDR1 DFQATT, CDR2 SNEGSKA (reference sequence). The CDR3 spells CSAAVAGAKNIQYF. The CDR3 DNA follows: TGCAGTGCTGCTGTCGCGGGAGCCAAAAACATTCAGTACTTC.

This clonotype has more than one count but fewer than ten. This rearrangement joins TRBV7-4 to TRBJ2-3; the D gene is possibly TRBD2 (6 bases). V was shortened by 4 bases and J by 3 bases, with 11 bases between the two germline ends. The length of the CDR3 is 14 residues. Germline V CDR1 and CDR2: SGHVT, SQSDAQ. CDR3 sequence: CASSSLTSTDTQYF. The CDR3 DNA sequence: TGTGCCAGCAGCTCGTTGACTAGTACAGATACGCAGTATTTT.